The 9 T cell receptor beta chains given below trace back to one sample, sequenced in a study of response to subunit inactivated influenza vaccine. One entry per CDR3 protein results from TCRdb running MiXCR on the RT-PCR reads. Of about 190,000 distinct CDR3 sequences in the sample, 13% to 15% were seen once. The material sequenced was CD8+ T cells sorted from PBMCs, taken approximately 5 days after vaccination. The receptors were sampled from a man aged 50-60 years who received an inactivated influenza vaccine.

This sequence joins TRBV20-1 and TRBJ2-7, with 9 bases aligning to TRBD2. V shed 3 bases, J shed 7 bases, and the junction held 13 bases outside the gene matches. This CDR3 region has 15 residues. The germline V gene has CDR1 DFQATT and CDR2 SNEGSKA (reference sequence). The DNA for the CDR3 is TGCAGTGCTAGGACCGGCGGGAGGGCCCTTCGGGAGCAGTACTTC. This codes for CSARTGGRALREQYF.

This clonotype has more than one count but fewer than ten. The genes are TRBV14 and TRBJ2-7; 8 bases align to TRBD1. Germline trimming cut 2 bases from V and 4 bases from J; bases unmatched to any gene: 4. Germline V gene data show CDR1 as SGHDN and CDR2 as FVKESK. CDR3 length equals 14 residues. CDR3 loop: CASSQYQGAYEQYF. In DNA form, the CDR3 reads TGTGCCAGCAGCCAATACCAGGGGGCATACGAGCAGTACTTC.

A few counts support this clonotype. The chain links TRBV6-5 to TRBJ1-5; D is unresolved. This CDR3 contains 17 residues. V lost 1 base, J lost 0 bases, and 13 bases lay in between. From germline, CDR1 is MNHEY and CDR2 SVGAGI. Written as DNA, the CDR3 is TGTGCCAGCAGTTACTTGAGTATACCGCATAGCAATCAGCCCCAGCATTTT. Protein: CASSYLSIPHSNQPQHF.

The table lists this clonotype with a few counts. The rearrangement joins TRBV6-1 to TRBJ2-1, with D possibly matching TRBD2 (5 bases). This CDR3 has 16 amino acids. CDR1 and CDR2 from the germline V gene are MNHNS and SASEGT. The germline V and J ends were trimmed by 1 base and 5 bases, with 15 bases remaining between them. The CDR3 DNA follows: TGTGCCAGCAGTGAAGTGACTATGGAACCCCACAATGAGCAGTTCTTC. This codes for CASSEVTMEPHNEQFF.

This clonotype came up a few times. The chain recombines TRBV27 with TRBJ2-3; 8 bases are shared with TRBD1. The CDR3 totals 15 residues. The ends lost 6 bases at V and 3 bases at J; junction bases unmatched: 8. Germline CDR1 reads MNHEY; CDR2 reads SMNVEV (reference sequence). CDR3 protein: CASSPVDRVTDTQYF. CDR3 sequence (DNA): TGTGCCAGCAGCCCGGTGGACAGGGTAACAGATACGCAGTATTTT.

This chain uses TRBV11-1 with TRBJ2-5; 10 bases fit TRBD1. This CDR3 comprises 15 residues. Germline V gives CDR1 SGHAT, CDR2 FQDESV (reference sequence). V was pared by 5 bases and J by 4 bases, with 7 bases of the junction left unmatched. CDR3 nucleotide sequence: TGTGCCAGCAGCCTACTACGGGACAGGGGAGAGACCCAGTACTTC. It is translated as CASSLLRDRGETQYF.

This clonotype occurred many times. The chain links TRBV28 to TRBJ2-7; possible D gene TRBD1, 7 bases. V was clipped by 3 bases and J by 5 bases, with 17 bases between them. This CDR3 contains 15 residues. Germline CDR1 reads MDHEN; CDR2 reads SYDVKM. CDR3 protein: CASSFGRQGGHEQYF. DNA for the CDR3: TGTGCCAGCAGTTTCGGTCGACAGGGAGGCCACGAGCAGTACTTC.

This clonotype was detected only a few times. The gene calls are TRBV27 and TRBJ1-3, with 7 positions matching TRBD1. V was pared by 2 bases and J by 1 base, with 5 bases of the junction left unmatched. Germline values: CDR1 MNHEY, CDR2 SMNVEV (reference sequence). The CDR3 covers 16 residues. The CDR3 here is CASSLVGGLSGNTIYF. DNA of the CDR3: TGTGCCAGCAGTTTAGTAGGGGGCTTATCTGGAAACACCATATATTTT.

In this sample, this clonotype turned up a few times. The V call is TRBV7-6, the J call TRBJ2-3; 9 nucleotides line up with TRBD2. Germline V gene lookup returns CDR1 SGHVS and CDR2 FNYEAQ. After removal of 1 base from V and 0 bases from J, the junction contained 5 bases not matched to a gene. CDR3 length equals 17 residues. Here the CDR3 DNA reads TGTGCCAGCAGCTTAGAGTCCGGACTAGCGAGCACAGATACGCAGTATTTT. Protein sequence: CASSLESGLASTDTQYF.